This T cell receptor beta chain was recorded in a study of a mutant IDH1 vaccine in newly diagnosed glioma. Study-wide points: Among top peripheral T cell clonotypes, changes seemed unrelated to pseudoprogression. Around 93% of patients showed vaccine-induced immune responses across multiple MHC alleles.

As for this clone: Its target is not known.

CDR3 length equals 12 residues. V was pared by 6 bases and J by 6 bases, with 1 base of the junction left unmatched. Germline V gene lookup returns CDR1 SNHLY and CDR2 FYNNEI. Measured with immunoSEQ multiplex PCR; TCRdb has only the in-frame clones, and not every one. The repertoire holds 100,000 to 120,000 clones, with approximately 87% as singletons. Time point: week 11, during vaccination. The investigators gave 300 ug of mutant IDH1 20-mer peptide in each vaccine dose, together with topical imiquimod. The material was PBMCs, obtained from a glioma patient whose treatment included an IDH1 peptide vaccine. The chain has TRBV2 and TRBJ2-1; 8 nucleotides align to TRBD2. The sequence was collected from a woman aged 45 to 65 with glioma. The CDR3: CASRGLVNEQFF. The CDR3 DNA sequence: TGTGCCAGCAGGGGACTAGTCAATGAGCAGTTCTTC.